This T cell receptor beta chain comes out of a study of lymphopenia after photon versus proton radiotherapy. General study findings and limits: Proton therapy kept repertoires fairly stable, unlike photons, which gained effector/memory cells.

Profiled with immunoSEQ multiplex PCR; TCRdb holds only in-frame clones, not every one. The sample has approximately 30,000 clones, about 94% seen once. As to this clone: Antigen unknown.

The germline V gene encodes CDR1 LNHDA and CDR2 SQIVND (reference sequence). CDR3 length: 17 amino acids. The V and J ends lost 0 bases and 3 bases, in that order; junction bases with no gene match: 8. V and J are TRBV19 and TRBJ2-1; TRBD2 agrees at 7 bases. This sequence originates from a woman aged 45-59 years with cholangiocarcinoma. The sequenced sample was peripheral blood, obtained from a patient treated with photon-based radiotherapy. The CDR3 nucleotides are TGTGCCAGTAGTATAGATGGAGCGGGGATCCTCTACAATGAGCAGTTCTTC. This translates into CASSIDGAGILYNEQFF. Using reference TRBV19 and TRBJ2-1 for the parts outside the CDR3, the full variable domain is DGGITQSPKYLFRKEGQNVTLSCEQNLNHDAMYWYRQDPGQGLRLIYYSQIVNDFQKGDIAEGYSVSREKKESFPLTVTSAQKNPTAFYLCASSIDGAGILYNEQFFGPGTRLTVL.